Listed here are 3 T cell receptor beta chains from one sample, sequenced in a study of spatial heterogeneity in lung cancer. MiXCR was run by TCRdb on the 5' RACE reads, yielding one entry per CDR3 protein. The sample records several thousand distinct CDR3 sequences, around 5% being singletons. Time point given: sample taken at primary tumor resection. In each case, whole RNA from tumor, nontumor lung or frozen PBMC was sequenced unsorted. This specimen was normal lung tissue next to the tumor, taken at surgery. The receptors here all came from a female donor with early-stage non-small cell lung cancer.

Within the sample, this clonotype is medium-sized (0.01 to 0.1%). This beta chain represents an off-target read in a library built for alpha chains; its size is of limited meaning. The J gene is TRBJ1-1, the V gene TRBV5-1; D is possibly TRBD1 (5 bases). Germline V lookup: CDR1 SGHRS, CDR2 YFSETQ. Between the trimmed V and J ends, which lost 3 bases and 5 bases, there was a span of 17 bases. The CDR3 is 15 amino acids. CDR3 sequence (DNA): TGCGCCAGCAGCTGGGCAGGGAATTCGAGAACTGAAGCTTTCTTT. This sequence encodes CASSWAGNSRTEAFF.

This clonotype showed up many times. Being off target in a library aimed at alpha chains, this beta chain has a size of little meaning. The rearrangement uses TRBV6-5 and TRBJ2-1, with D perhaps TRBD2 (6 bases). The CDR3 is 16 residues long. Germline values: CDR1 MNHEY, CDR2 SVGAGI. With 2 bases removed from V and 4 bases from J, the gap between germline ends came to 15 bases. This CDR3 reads CASSYGLGGSYNEQFF. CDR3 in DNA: TGTGCCAGCAGTTACGGGCTAGGAGGGAGTTACAATGAGCAGTTCTTC.

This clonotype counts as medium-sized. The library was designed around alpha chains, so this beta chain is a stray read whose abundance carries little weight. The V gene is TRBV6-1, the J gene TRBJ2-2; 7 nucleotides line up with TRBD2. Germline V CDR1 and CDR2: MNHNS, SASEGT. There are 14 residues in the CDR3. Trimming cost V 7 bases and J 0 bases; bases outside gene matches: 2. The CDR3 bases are TGTGCCAGCATCCTAGCGGCGAACACCGGGGAGCTGTTTTTT. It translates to CASILAANTGELFF.